These T cell receptor beta chains were read from a single sample in a study of beta chain features in type 1 diabetes. Sequenced by immunoSEQ multiplex PCR; TCRdb stores in-frame clones only, minus some. Of roughly 380,000 clones listed, around a fifth were seen once; the top ten hold around 0.044%. The sample comprised naive CD4+ T cells from blood. The receptors were gathered from a young woman in good health. Both conserved end residues are part of each CDR3. Each record gives: clone size, D gene, V gene, J gene, CDR3 DNA, CDR3 protein. D genes are given only for firm matches. Size is omitted from some rows. Given values are once, few, many or a class for expanded clones.

-	TRBD1	TRBV5-4	TRBJ2-6	TGTGCCAGCAGCCCCGGACCGGGACAGGGAACTGGGGCCAACGTCCTGACTTTC	CASSPGPGQGTGANVLTF
-	-	TRBV5-6	TRBJ1-2	TGTGCCAGCAGCTTGGCTATGCGGGGCTACACCTTC	CASSLAMRGYTF
-	TRBD2	TRBV2	TRBJ2-1	TGTGCCAGCAGTGAAGTGAGGTCTAGCGGGAGGCTAGAGCAGTTCTTC	CASSEVRSSGRLEQFF
-	TRBD2	TRBV14	TRBJ2-5	TGTGCCAGCAGCCCCGGACTAGCGGAAGAGACCCAGTACTTC	CASSPGLAEETQYF
few	-	TRBV5-1	TRBJ2-5	TGCGCCAGCAGCTTGGCCCGGGGGGAGACCCAGTACTTC	CASSLARGETQYF
few	-	TRBV12-5	TRBJ2-7	TGTGCTAGTGGTTTGGTACTACCCCGTTTTCTGGGCTACGAGCAGTACTTC	CASGLVLPRFLGYEQYF
-	TRBD1	TRBV29-1	TRBJ1-1	TGCAGCGCAGAACAGGGGGCAGAGAACACTGAAGCTTTCTTT	CSAEQGAENTEAFF
-	TRBD1	TRBV6-5	TRBJ2-7	TGTGCCAGCAGCTACACAGGGGCCTACGAGCAGTACTTC	CASSYTGAYEQYF
-	-	TRBV4-2	TRBJ1-5	TGTGCCAGCAGCCAAGATCCGGGACAAGCAAATCAGCCCCAGCATTTT	CASSQDPGQANQPQHF
-	-	TRBV29-1	TRBJ2-7	TGCAGCGTTGGGACATCCCGCGAGCAGTACTTC	CSVGTSREQYF
-	-	TRBV4-3	TRBJ1-1	TGCGCCAGCAGCCAAGAGGCGGGGGGGTACGCTGAAGCTTTCTTT	CASSQEAGGYAEAFF
few	-	TRBV6-1	TRBJ1-6	TGTGCCAGCAGTGAAAACGGCGCAGCGAATTCACCCCTCCACTTT	CASSENGAANSPLHF
few	TRBD1	TRBV7-2	TRBJ2-7	TGTGCCAGCAACCCCCAAAGGGACAGCTACGAGCAGTACTTC	CASNPQRDSYEQYF
once	-	TRBV6-6	TRBJ2-5	TGTGCCAGCAGTCAAGACCGAGGGGGTGGGGAGACCCAGTACTTC	CASSQDRGGGETQYF
-	-	TRBV6-5	TRBJ1-2	TGTGCCAGCAGTTACTCAGCACAGTATGGCTACACCTTC	CASSYSAQYGYTF
-	-	TRBV1	TRBJ1-5	TGCACCAGCAGCCAGAGGGGGGGTCCGGATAGCAATCAGCCCCAGCATTTT	CTSSQRGGPDSNQPQHF
once	TRBD2	TRBV30	TRBJ2-7	TGTGCCTGGAGCGTTGGGACTAGCGCCCCTCGGTACTTC	CAWSVGTSAPRYF
-	-	TRBV5-4	TRBJ2-7	TGTGCCAGCAGCCTTGACAGGAGCGACGAGCAGTACTTC	CASSLDRSDEQYF
-	-	TRBV29-1	TRBJ2-1	TGCAGCGTAGCTGGTCGGGGGACGTACAATGAGCAGTTCTTC	CSVAGRGTYNEQFF
once	TRBD1	TRBV18	TRBJ2-3	TGTGCCAGCTCACCCCTGACAGGGGTAAGCACAGATACGCAGTATTTT	CASSPLTGVSTDTQYF
once	-	TRBV18	TRBJ2-3	TGTGCCAGCTCACCACCGGGACAAGGGAGATCAGATACGCAGTATTTT	CASSPPGQGRSDTQYF
-	TRBD1	TRBV19	TRBJ1-1	TGTGCCAGTAGTATACCGGGACAGGTGAACACTGAAGCTTTCTTT	CASSIPGQVNTEAFF
few	-	TRBV6-1	TRBJ2-3	TGTGCCAGCAGTGATGGCAGATCCACAGATACGCAGTATTTT	CASSDGRSTDTQYF
few	TRBD1	TRBV25-1	TRBJ2-5	TGTGCCAGCAGTGACCGGGACAGGGGATACTTC	CASSDRDRGYF
-	TRBD1	TRBV5-6	TRBJ1-2	TGTGCCAGCCTCCGGGACAGGGTCTATGGCTACACCTTC	CASLRDRVYGYTF
-	-	TRBV30	TRBJ1-5	TGTGCCTGGAGTGTAGCGGCAGTTAGCAATCAGCCCCAGCATTTT	CAWSVAAVSNQPQHF
few	TRBD1	TRBV29-1	TRBJ2-1	TGCGCGAAAGGGGGCATAACCCCCAATGAGCAGTTCTTC	CAKGGITPNEQFF
-	-	TRBV7-8	TRBJ1-1	TGTGCCAGCAGCCTGCGCGCCTCTGAAGCTTTCTTT	CASSLRASEAFF
once	TRBD2	TRBV15	TRBJ2-5	TGTGCCACCAGCAGAGCTGGGACTAGCGGAAAAGAGACCCAGTACTTC	CATSRAGTSGKETQYF
-	-	TRBV11-2	TRBJ2-3	TGTGCCAGCAGCTTAGGGGCGGCAGGGGAAGATACGCAGTATTTT	CASSLGAAGEDTQYF
-	-	TRBV25-1	TRBJ1-1	TGTGCCAGCAGTGGCGACTGGAACACTGAAGCTTTCTTT	CASSGDWNTEAFF
-	-	TRBV30	TRBJ1-1	TGTGCCTGGAGTTGGGGGGTCACTGAAGCTTTCTTT	CAWSWGVTEAFF
few	TRBD1	TRBV6-1	TRBJ2-1	TGTGCCAGCAACGGACAGGGTTACCTCAATGAGCAGTTCTTC	CASNGQGYLNEQFF
-	TRBD2	TRBV30	TRBJ2-7	TGTGCCTGGGCCGCCTTGGGACTAGCGGGAGGTGAGCAGTACTTC	CAWAALGLAGGEQYF
few	TRBD1	TRBV29-1	TRBJ2-2	TGCAGCGCACGTGGACAGGGGAGGACCGGGGAGCTGTTTTTT	CSARGQGRTGELFF
-	-	TRBV7-9	TRBJ2-1	TGTGCCACAACCTCGGTCAATGAGCAGTTCTTC	CATTSVNEQFF
few	TRBD2	TRBV9	TRBJ2-1	TGTGCCAGCAGCGTCTTAGCGGGACCCTCCAATGAGCAGTTCTTC	CASSVLAGPSNEQFF
few	-	TRBV30	TRBJ1-5	TGTGCCTGGAGTGCTAGTAGCAATCAGCCCCAGCATTTT	CAWSASSNQPQHF
few	TRBD2	TRBV2	TRBJ2-5	TGTGCCAGCAGGGACGGACTAGCGGGACAAGAGACCCAGTACTTC	CASRDGLAGQETQYF
few	-	TRBV15	TRBJ1-1	TGTGCCACCAGCAGAGATCGCGAGGCGAACACTGAAGCTTTCTTT	CATSRDREANTEAFF
-	-	TRBV2	TRBJ1-2	TGTGCCAGCAGTGAACTCACAGGGACTAACTATGGCTACACCTTC	CASSELTGTNYGYTF
-	-	TRBV6-6	TRBJ2-1	TGTGCCAGCAGTTCCCGGGCAGAGGGCTACAATGAGCAGTTCTTC	CASSSRAEGYNEQFF
-	-	TRBV5-1	TRBJ1-1	TGCGCCAGCAGCTTGGCCGCCTCAGGGATGAACACTGAAGCTTTCTTT	CASSLAASGMNTEAFF
few	-	TRBV7-9	TRBJ1-6	TGTGCCAGCAGCCGAGGGTCCGGGGATTCACCCCTCCACTTT	CASSRGSGDSPLHF